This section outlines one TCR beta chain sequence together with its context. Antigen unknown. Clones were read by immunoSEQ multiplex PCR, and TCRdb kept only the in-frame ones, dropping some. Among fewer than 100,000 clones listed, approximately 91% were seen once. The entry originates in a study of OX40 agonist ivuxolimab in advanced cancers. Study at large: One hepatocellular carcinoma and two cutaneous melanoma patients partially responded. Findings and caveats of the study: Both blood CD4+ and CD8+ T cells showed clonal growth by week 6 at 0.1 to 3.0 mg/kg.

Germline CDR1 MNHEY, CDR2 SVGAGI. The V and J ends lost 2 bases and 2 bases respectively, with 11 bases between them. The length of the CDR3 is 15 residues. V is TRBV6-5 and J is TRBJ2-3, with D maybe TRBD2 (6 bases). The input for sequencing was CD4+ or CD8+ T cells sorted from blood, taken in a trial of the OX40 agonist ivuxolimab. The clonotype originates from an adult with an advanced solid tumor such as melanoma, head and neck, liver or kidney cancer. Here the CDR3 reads CASSYRGKDTDTQYF. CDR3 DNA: TGTGCCAGCAGTTACCGCGGGAAAGACACAGATACGCAGTATTTT.